These T cell receptor beta chains were read from a single sample in a study of identical twins. TCRdb redid the calling of the 5' RACE reads with MiXCR, one entry per CDR3 protein. This table holds 450,000 to 600,000 distinct CDR3 sequences, approximately 20% found once. The sample also formed part of further work on yellow fever vaccine responses in identical twins.

The sequenced material came from CD4+ T cells sorted from blood. Receptor source: a woman aged 18-30 years in good health. CDR3s include the opening cysteine and the closing phenylalanine or tryptophan. The D gene is left open where the match is weak. Clone size is stated in some rows and not others, as once, few, many or a class when expanded.

abundance: -; d_gene: TRBD2; v_gene: TRBV20-1; j_gene: TRBJ2-3; CDR3aa: CRGLAGGGIADTQYF; CDR3nt: TGCAGAGGACTAGCGGGGGGGGGTATTGCAGATACGCAGTATTTT
abundance: many; d_gene: TRBD2; v_gene: TRBV12-3/TRBV12-4; j_gene: TRBJ2-7; CDR3aa: CASSRGLAYEQYF; CDR3nt: TGTGCCAGCAGCCGAGGACTAGCCTACGAGCAGTACTTC
abundance: few; d_gene: TRBD2; v_gene: TRBV6-5; j_gene: TRBJ2-1; CDR3aa: CATRGTTNEQFF; CDR3nt: TGTGCCACTCGAGGGACTACCAATGAGCAGTTCTTC
abundance: few; d_gene: -; v_gene: TRBV5-1; j_gene: TRBJ2-5; CDR3aa: CASSLRAWETQYF; CDR3nt: TGCGCCAGCAGCTTGAGAGCTTGGGAGACCCAGTACTTC
abundance: -; d_gene: -; v_gene: TRBV5-1; j_gene: TRBJ2-2; CDR3aa: CASSPNGQLIGLTGELFF; CDR3nt: TGCGCCAGCAGCCCCAACGGACAGTTAATAGGCTTAACCGGGGAGCTGTTTTTT
abundance: -; d_gene: -; v_gene: TRBV27; j_gene: TRBJ2-1; CDR3aa: CASSLTTGPYNEQFF; CDR3nt: TGTGCCAGCAGTCTCACGACAGGACCCTACAATGAGCAGTTCTTC
abundance: -; d_gene: TRBD2; v_gene: TRBV19; j_gene: TRBJ2-7; CDR3aa: CASSIETSGRYEQYF; CDR3nt: TGTGCCAGTAGTATAGAGACTAGCGGGAGGTACGAGCAGTACTTC
abundance: -; d_gene: -; v_gene: TRBV20-1; j_gene: TRBJ2-1; CDR3aa: CSARFSGNSYNEQFF; CDR3nt: TGCAGTGCTAGATTTTCTGGGAACTCCTACAATGAGCAGTTCTTC
abundance: -; d_gene: TRBD1; v_gene: TRBV20-1; j_gene: TRBJ2-4; CDR3aa: CSARESGPQGVAKNIQYF; CDR3nt: TGCAGTGCTAGAGAATCGGGCCCGCAGGGGGTAGCCAAAAACATTCAGTACTTC
abundance: -; d_gene: TRBD1; v_gene: TRBV12-3/TRBV12-4; j_gene: TRBJ2-2; CDR3aa: CASSPWGTGSTGELFF; CDR3nt: TGTGCCAGCAGTCCCTGGGGGACAGGGTCCACCGGGGAGCTGTTTTTT
abundance: few; d_gene: TRBD2; v_gene: TRBV20-1; j_gene: TRBJ2-1; CDR3aa: CSARDPSGGAVEQFF; CDR3nt: TGCAGTGCTAGAGATCCTAGCGGGGGGGCGGTTGAGCAGTTCTTC